Below, 23 T cell receptor beta chains from the same sample are listed, as sequenced in a study of preoperative IRX-2 immunotherapy in early breast cancer. TCRdb's copy holds only in-frame clones and misses some; the assay was immunoSEQ multiplex PCR. The table lists 40,000 to 45,000 clones, around three quarters of them singletons. Treatment denoted: preoperative locoregional IRX-2 cytokine immunotherapy. Source: tumor tissue, taken after IRX-2 immunotherapy. These receptors were taken from a human donor with breast cancer.

The chain joins TRBV18 to TRBJ2-5, with D unresolved. Deletions cut 5 bases from V and 0 bases from J, with 13 bases between. Germline V gene data show CDR1 as KGHSH and CDR2 as LQKENI. The CDR3 has 15 residues. For the CDR3, the DNA is TGTGCCAGCTCAGACGAACGTGGGTACCAAGAGACCCAGTACTTC. Amino acids: CASSDERGYQETQYF.

This clone was counted between two and nine times. This rearrangement joins TRBV6-8 to TRBJ2-7; tentative D call: TRBD2 (5 bases). CDR3 length: 12 amino acids. From germline, CDR1 is MNHGY and CDR2 SAAAGT. Trimming removed 8 bases from V and 3 bases from J, with 11 bases in between. The CDR3 bases are TGTGCCAGCCAGAACGGGGTCTACGAGCAGTACTTC. Its protein is CASQNGVYEQYF.

J is TRBJ2-7 and V is TRBV18, with D possibly TRBD2 on 5 matching bases. The CDR3 totals 13 residues. The V gene's germline CDR1 is KGHSH and CDR2 LQKENI. Trimming left V 4 bases short and J 4 bases short, with 11 bases between. CDR3 residues: CASSRDAGYEQYF. The DNA for the CDR3 is TGTGCCAGCTCACGAGACGCGGGTTACGAGCAGTACTTC.

This clone was seen more than once but under ten times. The chain employs TRBV7-1 and TRBJ1-4; D is unclear. TRBV7-1 is annotated as an ORF whose role is uncertain. The CDR3 consists of 14 residues. V was cut by 6 bases and J by 6 bases, with 14 bases left in between. The CDR3 is CASSLSGIYEKLFF. The CDR3 bases are TGTGCCAGCAGTTTATCGGGGATTTATGAAAAACTGTTTTTT.

The chain uses TRBV6-7 and TRBJ2-1; D is uncertain. TRBV6-7 is known as an ORF, though its function is uncertain. The CDR3 is made up of 15 amino acids. Trimming cost V 0 bases and J 0 bases, with 6 bases left between them. CDR3 loop: CASSYSPGSYNEQFF. CDR3 sequence (DNA): TGTGCCAGCAGTTACTCCCCTGGCTCCTACAATGAGCAGTTCTTC.

CDR3 region: CASSLEGRSYGYTF. The CDR3 DNA reads TGTGCCAGCAGCTTGGAAGGTCGCTCCTATGGCTACACCTTC. This chain uses TRBV11-1 with TRBJ1-2; D is undetermined. Germline-derived CDR1 and CDR2 are SGHAT and FQDESV (reference sequence). The CDR3 covers 14 residues. Trimming removed 3 bases at V and 4 bases at J, with 12 bases between.

This clone was picked up a small number of times. The chain recombines TRBV7-6 with TRBJ1-5; 9 bases are a match to TRBD1. Germline assignment: CDR1 SGHVS and CDR2 FNYEAQ. The CDR3 is 16 residues long. Losses at the gene ends were 5 bases for V and 6 bases for J; bases not matched to a gene: 11. CDR3 nucleotide sequence: TGTGCCAGCAGCCAAGAGGTACAGGGGGCCGGTCAGCCCCAGCATTTT. It encodes CASSQEVQGAGQPQHF.

DNA for the CDR3: TGCGCCAGCAGCCCCGGGACAGGGGATCACAATGAGCAGTTCTTC. Its translation is CASSPGTGDHNEQFF. J is TRBJ2-1 and V is TRBV5-1; TRBD1 agrees at 10 bases. CDR1 and CDR2 (germline): SGHRS, YFSETQ. CDR3 length: 15 residues. The junction had 6 bases not matched to a gene; V was cut back by 4 bases and J by 5 bases.

The gene calls are TRBV5-1 and TRBJ1-5, with 7 bases identical to TRBD1. Germline trimming cut 2 bases from V and 2 bases from J; bases unmatched to any gene: 4. Germline V CDR1 and CDR2: SGHRS, YFSETQ. The CDR3 spans 15 residues. In DNA, the CDR3 is TGCGCCAGCAGCTTTGAGGGGGCCGGCAATCAGCCCCAGCATTTT. Its translation: CASSFEGAGNQPQHF. Full variable domain (rest looked up from reference TRBV5-1 and TRBJ1-5): KAGVTQTPRYLIKTRGQQVTLSCSPISGHRSVSWYQQTPGQGLQFLFEYFSETQRNKGNFPGRFSGRQFSNSRSEMNVSTLELGDSALYLCASSFEGAGNQPQHFGDGTRLSIL.

CDR3: CASSYTGTDTQYF. The DNA of the CDR3 is TGTGCCAGCAGTTATACAGGGACAGATACGCAGTATTTT. The chain has TRBV7-8 and TRBJ2-3; weak D call: TRBD1 (6 bases). V lost 6 bases and J lost 3, with 10 bases in between. CDR3 length: 13 residues. The germline gives CDR1 SGHVS, CDR2 FQNEAQ.

V is TRBV14 and J is TRBJ2-1; 11 nucleotides agree with TRBD2. V was clipped by 3 bases and J by 4 bases; unmatched bases: 5. The length of the CDR3 is 16 residues. Germline lookup yields CDR1 SGHDN and CDR2 FVKESK. The CDR3, as DNA: TGTGCCAGCAGCCAGTTAGCGGGAGGGCCTTACAATGAGCAGTTCTTC. Amino acids: CASSQLAGGPYNEQFF.

CDR3 sequence: CASSLTFGPLREQYF. For the CDR3, the DNA is TGTGCCAGCAGCTTAACATTCGGGCCTTTACGCGAGCAGTACTTC. This chain joins TRBV11-3 and TRBJ2-7; D is uncertain. The V gene lost 2 bases and the J gene lost 6 bases, with 17 bases spanning the gap. The CDR3 consists of 15 residues. Per germline, CDR1 SGHNT and CDR2 YENEEA.

This chain's CDR3 is CASSRDRANYGYTF. As DNA, the CDR3 is TGTGCCAGCAGTCGGGACAGAGCTAACTATGGCTACACCTTC. The rearrangement joins TRBV6-8 to TRBJ1-2, with 7 bases fitting TRBD1. Germline-derived CDR1 and CDR2 are MNHGY and SAAAGT. The ends lost 5 bases at V and 0 bases at J; junction bases unmatched: 3. This CDR3 has 14 amino acids.

This rearrangement joins TRBV19 to TRBJ1-2, with D possibly matching TRBD1 (6 bases). The CDR3 extends over 15 amino acids. CDR1 LNHDA and CDR2 SQIVND come from the germline V gene (reference sequence). V was trimmed by 3 bases and J by 0 bases, leaving 11 bases between them. CDR3 nucleotides: TGTGCCAGTAGTATGGCAGGGGCCTCTAACTATGGCTACACCTTC. Protein sequence: CASSMAGASNYGYTF.

The J gene is TRBJ2-3, the V gene TRBV9; no definite D call. CDR3 length: 14 residues. Germline CDR1 SGDLS, CDR2 YYNGEE. Trimming removed 5 bases from V and 5 bases from J, with 15 bases in between. CDR3: CASSDFRIEDTQYF. The DNA of the CDR3 is TGTGCCAGCAGTGACTTTAGGATCGAAGATACGCAGTATTTT.

The chain has TRBV4-1 and TRBJ1-5; no clear D gene. This CDR3 is built from 17 residues. Germline CDR1 is MGHRA and CDR2 is YSYEKL. Trimming left V 0 bases short and J 2 bases short, with 14 bases between. The CDR3 spells CASSQDVAVGGNQPQHF. CDR3 DNA sequence: TGCGCCAGCAGCCAAGATGTGGCCGTTGGCGGCAATCAGCCCCAGCATTTT.

This clone has only a few counts. This rearrangement joins TRBV6-8 to TRBJ2-5; 7 nucleotides line up with TRBD2. This CDR3 has 14 amino acids. J gave up 0 bases and V 6 bases, and 4 bases lay outside the gene matches. Germline-derived CDR1 and CDR2 are MNHGY and SAAAGT. The CDR3 nucleotides are TGTGCCAGCAGCCGGGACTACAACCAAGAGACCCAGTACTTC. Translation gives CASSRDYNQETQYF.

This chain links TRBV1 with TRBJ2-2. TRBV1 is reported as a pseudogene. The CDR3 extends over 14 amino acids. As DNA, the CDR3 is TGCGCCAGCAGCCAAGCGAATGTCGCCGGGGAGCTGTTTTTT. Protein product: CASSQANVAGELFF.

The chain carries TRBV5-1 and TRBJ2-7; possible D gene TRBD1, 5 bases. This CDR3 has 15 amino acids. Germline V lookup: CDR1 SGHRS, CDR2 YFSETQ. Trimming left V 0 bases short and J 0 bases short, with 10 bases between. The CDR3 loop reads CASSLEGFSSYEQYF. In DNA form, the CDR3 reads TGCGCCAGCAGCTTGGAGGGGTTTTCCTCCTACGAGCAGTACTTC. The whole variable domain, remainder taken from reference TRBV5-1 and TRBJ2-7, is KAGVTQTPRYLIKTRGQQVTLSCSPISGHRSVSWYQQTPGQGLQFLFEYFSETQRNKGNFPGRFSGRQFSNSRSEMNVSTLELGDSALYLCASSLEGFSSYEQYFGPGTRLTVT.

The count of this clone is one. The CDR3 reads CASSLVSRGTGNGYTF. The CDR3 region has the DNA TGCGCCAGCAGCTTGGTTTCCAGAGGGACAGGGAATGGCTACACCTTC. The J gene is TRBJ1-2, the V gene TRBV5-1, with 9 bases lining up with TRBD1. Germline trimming cut 0 bases from V and 6 bases from J; bases unmatched to any gene: 9. Looked up from germline, CDR1 is SGHRS and CDR2 is YFSETQ. CDR3 length: 16 amino acids.

The chain joins TRBV18 to TRBJ2-7, with D uncertain. The V gene's germline CDR1 is KGHSH and CDR2 LQKENI. The CDR3 spans 13 residues. V shed 5 bases and J shed 3 bases, with 11 bases lying between them. Written as DNA, the CDR3 is TGTGCCAGCTCATCTGAGGACGGCTACGAGCAGTACTTC. It encodes CASSSEDGYEQYF.

Within the sample, this clone is medium-sized. The V gene is TRBV11-3, the J gene TRBJ1-3, with 8 bases lining up with TRBD1. The CDR3 is 16 residues long. Germline V CDR1 and CDR2: SGHNT, YENEEA. Losses at the gene ends were 5 bases for V and 7 bases for J; bases not matched to a gene: 13. The CDR3, as DNA: TGTGCCAGCAGCCTCCCGGGACAGGAGACCGGGAACACCATATATTTT. This codes for CASSLPGQETGNTIYF.

This rearrangement joins TRBV5-1 to TRBJ1-6; 9 bases are shared with TRBD1. V lost 0 bases to trimming and J lost 7 bases; unmatched junction nucleotides: 2. Germline assignment: CDR1 SGHRS and CDR2 YFSETQ. The CDR3 covers 15 residues. CDR3 in DNA: TGCGCCAGCAGCTTGGGGGGGACAGGGAATTCACCCCTCCACTTT. Translated, it gives CASSLGGTGNSPLHF.